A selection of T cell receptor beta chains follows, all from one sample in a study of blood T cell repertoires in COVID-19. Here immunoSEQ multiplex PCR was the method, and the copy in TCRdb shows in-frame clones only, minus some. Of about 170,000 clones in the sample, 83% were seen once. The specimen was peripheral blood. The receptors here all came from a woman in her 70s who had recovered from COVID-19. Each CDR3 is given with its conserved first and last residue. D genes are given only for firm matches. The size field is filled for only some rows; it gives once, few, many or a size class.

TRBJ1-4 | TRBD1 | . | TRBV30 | CAWRPGTALGEKLFF | TGTGCCTGGAGACCCGGGACAGCCCTTGGGGAAAAACTGTTTTTT
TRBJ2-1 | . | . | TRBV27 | CASSLAGPPYNEQFF | TGTGCCAGCAGTTTAGCGGGGCCCCCCTACAATGAGCAGTTCTTC
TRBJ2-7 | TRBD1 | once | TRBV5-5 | CASSKTGAEPYEQYF | TGTGCCAGCAGCAAGACAGGGGCCGAGCCCTACGAGCAGTACTTC
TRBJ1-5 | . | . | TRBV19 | CATIGTAVEPQHF | TGTGCCACTATAGGGACTGCCGTAGAGCCCCAGCATTTT
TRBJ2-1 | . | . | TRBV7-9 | CASSLGGEQFF | TGTGCCAGCAGCTTAGGCGGTGAGCAGTTCTTC
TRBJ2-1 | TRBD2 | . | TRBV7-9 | CASSPGLGEGPYNEQFF | TGTGCCAGCAGCCCAGGCCTGGGGGAGGGCCCCTACAATGAGCAGTTCTTC
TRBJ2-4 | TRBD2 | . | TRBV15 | CATSRRGAGAKNIQYF | TGTGCCACCTCCCGGCGGGGGGCGGGCGCCAAAAACATTCAGTACTTC
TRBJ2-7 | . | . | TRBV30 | CAWSLGLVYEQYF | TGTGCCTGGAGTTTGGGGCTAGTCTACGAGCAGTACTTC
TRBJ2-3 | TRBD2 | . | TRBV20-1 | CSASGGSSGSGTDTQYF | TGCAGTGCTAGTGGTGGGTCTAGCGGGAGTGGCACAGATACGCAGTATTTT
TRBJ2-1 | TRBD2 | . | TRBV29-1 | CSAASGGPSSYNEQFF | TGCAGCGCGGCTAGCGGGGGCCCTAGCTCCTACAATGAGCAGTTCTTC
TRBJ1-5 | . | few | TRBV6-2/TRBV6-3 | CASSYRWSGRHQPQHF | TGTGCCAGCAGTTACAGGTGGTCGGGGAGGCATCAGCCCCAGCATTTT
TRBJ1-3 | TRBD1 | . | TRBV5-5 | CASSPRTGDGNTIYF | TGTGCCAGCAGCCCCCGGACAGGGGACGGAAACACCATATATTTT
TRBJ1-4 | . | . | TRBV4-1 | CASSPNRAPATNEKLFF | TGCGCCAGCAGCCCCAACAGGGCCCCCGCAACTAATGAAAAACTGTTTTTT
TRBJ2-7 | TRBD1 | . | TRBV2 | CASSGQGAVYEQYF | TGTGCCAGCAGTGGCCAGGGGGCCGTTTACGAGCAGTACTTC
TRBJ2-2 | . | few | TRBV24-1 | CATSGSNTGELFF | TGTGCCACCTCGGGGTCGAACACCGGGGAGCTGTTTTTT
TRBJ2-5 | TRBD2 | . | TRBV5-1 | CASQPGLADKYQETQYF | TGCGCCAGTCAACCGGGACTAGCGGATAAGTACCAAGAGACCCAGTACTTC
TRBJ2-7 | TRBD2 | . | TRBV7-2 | CASSPGLAGGQYF | TGTGCCAGCAGCCCGGGACTAGCGGGGGGGCAGTACTTC
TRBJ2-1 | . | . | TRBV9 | CASSVVGGSNEQFF | TGTGCCAGCAGCGTAGTTGGCGGGTCCAATGAGCAGTTCTTC
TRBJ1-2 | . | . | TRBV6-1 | CASRGGLNYGYTF | TGTGCCAGCAGGGGGGGACTCAACTATGGCTACACCTTC
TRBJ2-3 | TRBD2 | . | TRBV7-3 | CASSPRLAGGPDTQYF | TGTGCCAGCAGCCCGCGCCTAGCGGGAGGTCCAGATACGCAGTATTTT
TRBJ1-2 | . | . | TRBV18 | CASSQDSGSSYGYTF | TGTGCCAGCTCACAGGACAGTGGATCTAGCTATGGCTACACCTTC
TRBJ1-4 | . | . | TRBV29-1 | CSARQPNNEKLFF | TGCAGCGCTAGACAGCCCAATAATGAAAAACTGTTTTTT
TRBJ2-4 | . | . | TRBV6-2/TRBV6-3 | CASSYPGLGDIQYF | TGTGCCAGCAGTTACCCGGGACTGGGGGACATTCAGTACTTC
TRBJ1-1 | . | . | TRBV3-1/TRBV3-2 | CASSQGFGRVGTEAFF | TGTGCCAGCAGCCAAGGGTTCGGCAGGGTAGGCACTGAAGCTTTCTTT
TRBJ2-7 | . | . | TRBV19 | CASSGAPAGEQYF | TGTGCCAGTAGTGGGGCCCCGGCCGGGGAGCAGTACTTC
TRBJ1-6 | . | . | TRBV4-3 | CASSPWRNSPLHF | TGCGCCAGCAGCCCATGGCGGAATTCACCCCTCCACTTT
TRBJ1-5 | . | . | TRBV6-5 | CASISGHSHNQPQHF | TGTGCCAGCATCTCGGGACACAGCCACAATCAGCCCCAGCATTTT
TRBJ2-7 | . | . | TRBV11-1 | CASSLDRPYEQYF | TGTGCCAGCAGCTTAGACAGGCCCTACGAGCAGTACTTC
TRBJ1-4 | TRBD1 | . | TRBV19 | CASSPGQGSEKLFF | TGTGCCAGTAGCCCGGGACAGGGGAGTGAAAAACTGTTTTTT
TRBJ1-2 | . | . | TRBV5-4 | CASSRDSLYGYTF | TGTGCCAGCAGCCGGGACTCCCTCTATGGCTACACCTTC
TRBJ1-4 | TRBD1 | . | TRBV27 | CASSPWDRGAKLFF | TGTGCCAGCAGTCCCTGGGACAGGGGGGCAAAACTGTTTTTT
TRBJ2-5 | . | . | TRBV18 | CASSPRKTQETQYF | TGTGCCAGCTCACCGAGGAAGACCCAAGAGACCCAGTACTTC
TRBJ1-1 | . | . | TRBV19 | CASSFRGDMNTEAFF | TGTGCCAGTAGCTTCCGGGGGGATATGAACACTGAAGCTTTCTTT
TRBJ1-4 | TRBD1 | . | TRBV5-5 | CASSLRGRLTNEKLFF | TGTGCCAGCAGCTTGAGGGGGCGCCTTACTAATGAAAAACTGTTTTTT
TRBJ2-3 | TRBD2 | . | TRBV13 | CASSPRGGATDTQYF | TGTGCCAGCAGCCCTCGGGGGGGGGCCACAGATACGCAGTATTTT
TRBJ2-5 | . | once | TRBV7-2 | CASSLTPRETQYF | TGTGCCAGCAGCTTGACACCCCGTGAGACCCAGTACTTC
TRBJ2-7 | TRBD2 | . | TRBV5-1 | CASSLTSGRYEQYF | TGCGCCAGCAGCTTGACTAGCGGGAGGTACGAGCAGTACTTC
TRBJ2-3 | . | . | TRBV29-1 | CSVEEAAADTQYF | TGCAGCGTTGAAGAGGCCGCCGCAGATACGCAGTATTTT
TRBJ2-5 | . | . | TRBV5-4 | CASTGPGGPVRTQYF | TGTGCCAGCACCGGCCCCGGGGGGCCGGTCCGGACCCAGTACTTC
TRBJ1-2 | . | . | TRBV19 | CASREYRGNYGYTF | TGTGCCAGTAGGGAGTACCGCGGGAACTATGGCTACACCTTC